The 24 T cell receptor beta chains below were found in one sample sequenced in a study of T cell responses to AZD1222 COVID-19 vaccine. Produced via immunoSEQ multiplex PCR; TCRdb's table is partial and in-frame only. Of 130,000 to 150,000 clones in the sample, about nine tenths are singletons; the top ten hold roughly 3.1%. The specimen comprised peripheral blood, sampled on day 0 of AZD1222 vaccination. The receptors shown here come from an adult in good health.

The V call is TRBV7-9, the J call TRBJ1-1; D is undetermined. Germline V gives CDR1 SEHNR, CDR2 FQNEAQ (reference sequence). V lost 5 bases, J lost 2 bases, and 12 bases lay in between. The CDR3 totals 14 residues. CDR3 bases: TGTGCCAGCAGCCCCACATCGGACAACACTGAAGCTTTCTTT. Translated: CASSPTSDNTEAFF.

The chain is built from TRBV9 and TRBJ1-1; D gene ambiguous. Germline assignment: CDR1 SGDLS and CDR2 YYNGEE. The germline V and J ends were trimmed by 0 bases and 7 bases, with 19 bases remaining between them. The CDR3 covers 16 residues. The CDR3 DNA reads TGTGCCAGCAGCGTAGGGCCGGTCTGGGAGTCGAATGAAGCTTTCTTT. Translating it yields CASSVGPVWESNEAFF.

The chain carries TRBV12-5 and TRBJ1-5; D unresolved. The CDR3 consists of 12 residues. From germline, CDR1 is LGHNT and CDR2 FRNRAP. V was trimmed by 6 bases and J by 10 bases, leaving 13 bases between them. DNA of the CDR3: TGTGCTAGTGGCCTAGAGCCGACCCCCCAGCATTTT. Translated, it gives CASGLEPTPQHF.

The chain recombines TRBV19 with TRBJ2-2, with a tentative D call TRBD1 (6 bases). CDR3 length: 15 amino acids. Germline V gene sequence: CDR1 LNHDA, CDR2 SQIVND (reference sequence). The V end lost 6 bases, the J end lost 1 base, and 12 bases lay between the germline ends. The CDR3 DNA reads TGTGCCAGTAGGACTTTGGACAGGAACACCGGGGAGCTGTTTTTT. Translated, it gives CASRTLDRNTGELFF.

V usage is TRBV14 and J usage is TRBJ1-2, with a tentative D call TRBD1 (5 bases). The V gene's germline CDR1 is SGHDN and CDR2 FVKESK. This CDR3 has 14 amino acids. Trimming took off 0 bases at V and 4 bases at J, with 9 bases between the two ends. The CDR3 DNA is TGTGCCAGCAGCCAAGACTTGGGGCTCTATGGCTACACCTTC. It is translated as CASSQDLGLYGYTF.

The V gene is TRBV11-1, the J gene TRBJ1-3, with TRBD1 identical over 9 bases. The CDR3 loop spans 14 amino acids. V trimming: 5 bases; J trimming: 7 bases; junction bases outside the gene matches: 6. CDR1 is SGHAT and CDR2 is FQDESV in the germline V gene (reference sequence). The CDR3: CASSHGQGFNTIYF. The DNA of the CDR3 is TGTGCCAGCAGCCACGGACAGGGGTTTAACACCATATATTTT.

The CDR3 is CASSQEGGAPDTQYF. DNA for the CDR3: TGCGCCAGCAGCCAAGAAGGCGGGGCCCCAGATACGCAGTATTTT. The chain is built from TRBV4-3 and TRBJ2-3, with a possible D match to TRBD2 (6 bases). CDR3 length: 15 residues. The germline V and J ends were trimmed by 0 bases and 4 bases, with 11 bases remaining between them. CDR1 LGHNA and CDR2 YSLEER come from the germline V gene.

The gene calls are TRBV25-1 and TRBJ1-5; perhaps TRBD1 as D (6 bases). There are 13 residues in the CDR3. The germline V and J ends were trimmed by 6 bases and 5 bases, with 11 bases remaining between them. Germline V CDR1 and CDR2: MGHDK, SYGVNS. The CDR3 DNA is TGTGCCAGCAGACAGGGTATTGATCAGCCCCAGCATTTT. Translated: CASRQGIDQPQHF.

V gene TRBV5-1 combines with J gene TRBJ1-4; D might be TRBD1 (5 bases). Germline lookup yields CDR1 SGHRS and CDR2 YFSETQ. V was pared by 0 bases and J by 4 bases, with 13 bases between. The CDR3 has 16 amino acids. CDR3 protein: CASSLAQGGFNEKLFF. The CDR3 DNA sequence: TGCGCCAGCAGCTTGGCGCAGGGAGGATTTAATGAAAAACTGTTTTTT.

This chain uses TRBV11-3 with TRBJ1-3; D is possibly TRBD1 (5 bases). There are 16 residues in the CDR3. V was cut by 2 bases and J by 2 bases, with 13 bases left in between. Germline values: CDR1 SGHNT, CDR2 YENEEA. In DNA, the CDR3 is TGTGCCAGCAGCTTACAGGGCAGGGTGGCTGGAAACACCATATATTTT. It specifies CASSLQGRVAGNTIYF.

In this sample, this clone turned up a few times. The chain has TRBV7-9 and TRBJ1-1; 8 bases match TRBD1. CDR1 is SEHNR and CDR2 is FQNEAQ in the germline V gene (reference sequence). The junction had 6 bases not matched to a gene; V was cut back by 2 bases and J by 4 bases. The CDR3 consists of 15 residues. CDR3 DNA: TGTGCCAGCAGCTTATCCAGGGGGCTGAGCACTGAAGCTTTCTTT. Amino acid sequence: CASSLSRGLSTEAFF.

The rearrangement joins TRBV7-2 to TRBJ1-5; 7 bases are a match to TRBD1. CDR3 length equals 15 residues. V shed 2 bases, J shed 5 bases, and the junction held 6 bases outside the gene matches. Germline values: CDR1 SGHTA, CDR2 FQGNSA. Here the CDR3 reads CASSLMAGGDQPQHF. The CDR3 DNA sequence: TGTGCCAGCAGCTTAATGGCAGGGGGGGATCAGCCCCAGCATTTT.

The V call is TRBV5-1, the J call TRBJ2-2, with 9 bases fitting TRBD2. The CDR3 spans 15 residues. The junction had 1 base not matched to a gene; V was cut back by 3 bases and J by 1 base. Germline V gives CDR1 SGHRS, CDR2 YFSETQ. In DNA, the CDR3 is TGCGCCAGCAGCTCTAGCGGGATGAACACCGGGGAGCTGTTTTTT. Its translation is CASSSSGMNTGELFF.

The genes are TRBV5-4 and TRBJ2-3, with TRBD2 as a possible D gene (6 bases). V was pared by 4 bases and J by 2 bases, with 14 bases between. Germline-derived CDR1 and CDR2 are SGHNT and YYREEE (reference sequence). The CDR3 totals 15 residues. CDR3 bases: TGTGCCAGCAGCCCTGGGATAGCGGTCACAGATACGCAGTATTTT. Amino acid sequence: CASSPGIAVTDTQYF.

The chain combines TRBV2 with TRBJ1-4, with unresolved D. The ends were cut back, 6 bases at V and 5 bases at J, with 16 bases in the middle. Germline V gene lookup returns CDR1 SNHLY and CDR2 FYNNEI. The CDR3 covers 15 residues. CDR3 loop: CASSPGGFPNEKLFF. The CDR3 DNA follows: TGTGCCAGCAGCCCCGGCGGTTTCCCCAATGAAAAACTGTTTTTT.

The CDR3 nucleotides read TGTGCCAGCAGTGAATTTAGTGGGCTAGATTCACCCCTCCACTTT. It encodes CASSEFSGLDSPLHF. The genes are TRBV25-1 and TRBJ1-6; D not resolved. V lost 1 base and J lost 8, with 12 bases in between. This CDR3 is built from 15 residues. CDR1 is MGHDK and CDR2 is SYGVNS in the germline V gene.

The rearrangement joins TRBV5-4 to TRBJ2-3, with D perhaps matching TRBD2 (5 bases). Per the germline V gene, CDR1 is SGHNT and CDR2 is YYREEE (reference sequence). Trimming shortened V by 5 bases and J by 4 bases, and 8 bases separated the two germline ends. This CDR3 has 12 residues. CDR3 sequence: CASRAEADTQYF. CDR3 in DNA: TGTGCCAGCAGGGCGGAGGCAGATACGCAGTATTTT.

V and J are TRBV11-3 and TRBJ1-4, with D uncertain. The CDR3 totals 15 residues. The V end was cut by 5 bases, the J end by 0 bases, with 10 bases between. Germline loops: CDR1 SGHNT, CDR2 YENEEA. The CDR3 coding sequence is TGTGCCAGCAGCCGTCTCGGGGCAACTAATGAAAAACTGTTTTTT. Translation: CASSRLGATNEKLFF.

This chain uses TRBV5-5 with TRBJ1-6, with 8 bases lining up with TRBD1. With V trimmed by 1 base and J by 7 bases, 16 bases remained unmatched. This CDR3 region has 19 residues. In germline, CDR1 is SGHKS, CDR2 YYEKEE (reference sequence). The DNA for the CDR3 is TGTGCCAGCAGCTTGTTGTTGGGACAGGAATTCTCCGCCAATTCACCCCTCCACTTT. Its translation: CASSLLLGQEFSANSPLHF.

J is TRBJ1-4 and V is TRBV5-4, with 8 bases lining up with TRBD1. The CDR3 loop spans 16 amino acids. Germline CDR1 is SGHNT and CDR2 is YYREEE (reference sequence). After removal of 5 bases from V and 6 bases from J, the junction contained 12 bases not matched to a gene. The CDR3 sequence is CASSSGGGRGHEKLFF. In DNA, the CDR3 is TGTGCCAGCAGTTCGGGCGGGGGCAGGGGGCATGAAAAACTGTTTTTT. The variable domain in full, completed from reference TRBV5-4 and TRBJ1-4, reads ETGVTQSPTHLIKTRGQQVTLRCSSQSGHNTVSWYQQALGQGPQFIFQYYREEENGRGNFPPRFSGLQFPNYSSELNVNALELDDSALYLCASSSGGGRGHEKLFFGSGTQLSVL.

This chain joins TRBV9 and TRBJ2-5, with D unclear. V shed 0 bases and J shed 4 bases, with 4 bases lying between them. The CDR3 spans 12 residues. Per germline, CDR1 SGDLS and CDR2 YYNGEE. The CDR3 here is CASSVVGETQYF. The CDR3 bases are TGTGCCAGCAGCGTAGTGGGAGAGACCCAGTACTTC.

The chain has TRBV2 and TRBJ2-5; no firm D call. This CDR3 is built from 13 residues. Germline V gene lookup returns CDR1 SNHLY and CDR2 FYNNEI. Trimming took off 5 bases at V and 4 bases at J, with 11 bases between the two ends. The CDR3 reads CASSMGKGETQYF. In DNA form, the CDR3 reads TGTGCCAGCAGTATGGGGAAGGGAGAGACCCAGTACTTC.

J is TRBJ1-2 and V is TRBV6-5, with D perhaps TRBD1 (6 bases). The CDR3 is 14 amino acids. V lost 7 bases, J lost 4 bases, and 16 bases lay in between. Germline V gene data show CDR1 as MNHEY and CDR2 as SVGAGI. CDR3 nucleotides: TGTGCCAGCAAAGGGACACCCGGTGGCTATGGCTACACCTTC. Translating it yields CASKGTPGGYGYTF.

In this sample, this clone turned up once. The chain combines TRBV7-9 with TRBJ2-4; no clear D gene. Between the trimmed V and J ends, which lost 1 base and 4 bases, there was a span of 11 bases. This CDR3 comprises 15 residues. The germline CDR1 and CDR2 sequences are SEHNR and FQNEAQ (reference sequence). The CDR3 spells CASSLGSRRKNIQYF. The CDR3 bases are TGTGCCAGCAGCTTAGGTAGCAGGCGGAAAAACATTCAGTACTTC.